What follows are 8 T cell receptor beta chains derived from one specimen sequenced in a study of blood T cell repertoires in COVID-19. The table came from immunoSEQ multiplex PCR; TCRdb's copy has only in-frame clones and leaves some out. The data show about 160,000 clones, with over 75% seen just once and 13% held by the top ten. The sequenced sample consisted of peripheral blood. The source is a man between 65 and 85 years old who had recovered from COVID-19.

V usage is TRBV11-3 and J usage is TRBJ2-5; D is perhaps TRBD1 (5 bases). Trimming shortened V by 5 bases and J by 3 bases, and 16 bases separated the two germline ends. This CDR3 region has 15 residues. Germline lookup yields CDR1 SGHNT and CDR2 YENEEA. The CDR3 coding sequence is TGTGCCAGCAGCCCTCCCGGTGGGGCTGAAGAGACCCAGTACTTC. Translation: CASSPPGGAEETQYF.

The CDR3 DNA reads as TGTGCCAGCAGTTTCTCGGGAGGGCGGAACACTGAAGCTTTCTTT. Translation gives CASSFSGGRNTEAFF. V and J are TRBV27 and TRBJ1-1; D unclear. Germline loops: CDR1 MNHEY, CDR2 SMNVEV (reference sequence). This CDR3 is built from 15 residues. Trimming removed 3 bases at V and 1 base at J, with 12 bases between.

This chain connects TRBV18 to TRBJ2-2, with D possibly TRBD1 on 6 matching bases. Trimming pared 1 base from V and 3 bases from J, leaving 9 bases between. CDR1 and CDR2 from the germline V gene are KGHSH and LQKENI. The CDR3 is 15 amino acids. CDR3 nucleotide sequence: TGTGCCAGCTCACCACTCGGACAGCACACCGGGGAGCTGTTTTTT. Protein: CASSPLGQHTGELFF.

J is TRBJ1-2 and V is TRBV13; TRBD1 matches at 8 bases. This CDR3 spans 15 amino acids. The ends lost 5 bases at V and 2 bases at J; junction bases unmatched: 7. Germline assignment: CDR1 PRHDT and CDR2 FYEKMQ (reference sequence). The CDR3 region is CASSDSRGRNYGYTF. The CDR3 nucleotides read TGTGCCAGCAGCGATAGCAGGGGGCGCAACTATGGCTACACCTTC.

The table lists this clone with a count of one. The rearrangement links TRBV6-2 or TRBV6-3 to TRBJ1-1; possible D gene TRBD1, 5 bases. The germline CDR1 and CDR2 sequences are MNHEY and SVGEGT. V dropped 2 bases and J dropped 0 bases, with 13 bases sitting between them. The CDR3 length is 16 residues. CDR3 residues: CASSYPNGGLNTEAFF. CDR3 bases: TGTGCCAGCAGTTACCCGAACGGGGGTTTGAACACTGAAGCTTTCTTT.

Only a few counts were recorded for this clone. This rearrangement joins TRBV7-9 to TRBJ2-2, with D perhaps TRBD1 (5 bases). The germline V and J ends were trimmed by 5 bases and 4 bases, with 11 bases remaining between them. The CDR3 spans 14 residues. Germline CDR1 and CDR2: SEHNR and FQNEAQ (reference sequence). The CDR3 here is CASSPPRATGELFF. The CDR3 bases are TGTGCCAGCAGCCCCCCCAGGGCCACCGGGGAGCTGTTTTTT.

The rearrangement links TRBV5-4 to TRBJ2-3, with TRBD1 as a possible D gene (5 bases). Per germline, CDR1 SGHNT and CDR2 YYREEE (reference sequence). This CDR3 is built from 16 residues. Trimming cost V 1 base and J 1 base, with 13 bases left between them. The CDR3 is CASSLRLQGGTDTQYF. For the CDR3, the DNA is TGTGCCAGCAGCTTGCGACTTCAGGGTGGCACAGATACGCAGTATTTT.

The chain combines TRBV4-1 with TRBJ2-2; TRBD2 might be the D (7 bases). There are 14 residues in the CDR3. Trimming took off 8 bases at V and 3 bases at J, with 13 bases between the two ends. Germline V CDR1 and CDR2: MGHRA, YSYEKL. The CDR3: CASRRGRDTGELFF. Written as DNA, the CDR3 is TGCGCCAGCCGGAGGGGGAGGGACACCGGGGAGCTGTTTTTT.